This TCR beta chain was identified during a study of Graves' ophthalmopathy and Graves' hyperthyroidism. Study-wide background: At the time of initial diagnosis and before any treatment, peripheral blood was collected.

The study enrolled ophthalmopathy donors with moderate-to-severe activity, CAS ≥3, NOSPECS ≥4 and duration under 3 months. This clonotype was seen many times. RNA transcripts provided the template for amplifying TCR beta CDR3 regions. Following a first-round RT-PCR that used HTBI primers, a second-round multiplex PCR was carried out. MiXCR, run by TCRdb on the multiplex PCR reads, gives a single entry per CDR3 protein. The sample shows 600,000 to 700,000 distinct CDR3 sequences, over 40% of them seen only once. The TCR comes from an adult man with Graves' ophthalmopathy. Sequencing input: peripheral blood.

CDR3 residues: CASSQSTRGPSRGSPLHF. The CDR3 bases are TGTGCCAGCAGCCAATCGACAAGGGGGCCAAGTAGGGGTTCACCCCTCCACTTT. The rearrangement links TRBV16 to TRBJ1-6; 7 bases are a match to TRBD1. Trimming removed 0 bases from V and 9 bases from J; junction bases left unmatched: 14. The CDR3 contains 18 residues. The germline V gene has CDR1 KGHSY and CDR2 FQNENV.